This paragraph reports one T cell receptor beta chain. The data originate from a study of blood T cell repertoires in COVID-19. Study details: COVID-19 samples collected from the United States, Italy and Spain covered acute and convalescent phases. T cells, B-cell-depleted T cells, or PBMCs supplied cDNA or gDNA.

V was pared by 0 bases and J by 5 bases, with 15 bases between. CDR3 length: 15 residues. Germline-derived CDR1 and CDR2 are SGHDT and YYEEEE. Authors' data handling: For nucleated cells, counts were estimated from reference gene primer amplification. The protocol was immunoSEQ multiplex PCR, while the TCRdb copy is restricted to in-frame clones and leaves out a portion. The V and J calls and the clone size are those of that table, but D and trimming were determined from the DNA. The sample has more than 25,000 clones, around 90% seen once; the top ten hold less than 10%. Sequencing was carried out using peripheral blood. The V and J genes are TRBV5-6 and TRBJ2-7; D is perhaps TRBD1 (6 bases). The sequence came from a man in his 70s with active or convalescent COVID-19. The CDR3 DNA reads TGTGCCAGCAGCTTGGGAAACAGGGTAGGCCACGAGCAGTACGTC. This codes for CASSLGNRVGHEQYV.